These T cell receptor beta chains were read from a single sample in a study of T cell responses to AZD1222 COVID-19 vaccine. Some clones are missing from TCRdb's copy, which holds only in-frame ones; the method was immunoSEQ multiplex PCR. Among more than 110,000 clones listed, 80% to 90% were seen once. The sample was peripheral blood, taken on day 0 of AZD1222 vaccination. The receptors stem from an adult in good health. Both conserved end residues are part of each CDR3. D genes are given only for firm matches. Only some rows state a clone size, as once, few, many or a class for expanded clones.

.	TRBV3-1/TRBV3-2	TRBD2	TRBJ2-2	TGTGCCAGCAGCCAGGTAGCGGGTACGAACACCGGGGAGCTGTTTTTT	CASSQVAGTNTGELFF
.	TRBV19	TRBD1	TRBJ2-1	TGTGCCAGTAGTCCCCGGGACAGGGGCTACCATGAGCAGTTCTTC	CASSPRDRGYHEQFF
.	TRBV7-8	.	TRBJ1-5	TGTGCCAGCAGTGATACTTCTAGGGGCAATCAGCCCCAGCATTTT	CASSDTSRGNQPQHF
.	TRBV6-5	.	TRBJ1-5	TGTGCCAGCAGTCCCGGCTACTTCAACGGGGTGCCCCAGCATTTT	CASSPGYFNGVPQHF
.	TRBV10-2	TRBD1	TRBJ2-2	TGCGCCAGCATAGGGACAGCGAACACCGGGGAGCTGTTTTTT	CASIGTANTGELFF
.	TRBV2	.	TRBJ1-5	TGTGCCAGCAGGGGGGACGGTGATAGCAATCAGCCCCAGCATTTT	CASRGDGDSNQPQHF
.	TRBV6-6	.	TRBJ1-5	TGTGCCAGCAGGGATAGCAATCAGCCCCAGCATTTT	CASRDSNQPQHF
.	TRBV28	.	TRBJ2-7	TGTGCCAGCAGTCGAAGGGGGGGTCGGGAGCAGTACTTC	CASSRRGGREQYF
.	TRBV7-9	TRBD2	TRBJ2-7	TGTGCCAGCAGCTCCCCTTTGGGCGGGAGCCTCAACGAGCAGTACTTC	CASSSPLGGSLNEQYF
.	TRBV2	.	TRBJ2-6	TGTGCCAGCGTGAGGGATGTGGCCAACGTCCTGACTTTC	CASVRDVANVLTF
.	TRBV18	.	TRBJ1-5	TGTGCCAGCTCACCGGCTGACAATCAGCCCCAGCATTTT	CASSPADNQPQHF
.	TRBV6-5	.	TRBJ2-5	TGTGCCAGCCGCTTCAACCCCCAGGGTCAAGAGACCCAGTACTTC	CASRFNPQGQETQYF
.	TRBV9	.	TRBJ1-6	TGTGCCAGCAGCGTCGGGAGCTCCTATAATTCACCCCTCCACTTT	CASSVGSSYNSPLHF
.	TRBV12-3/TRBV12-4	.	TRBJ1-1	TGTGCCAGCAGCTCAGCGGGGTACACTGAAGCTTTCTTT	CASSSAGYTEAFF
.	TRBV5-4	.	TRBJ1-1	TGTGCCAGCAGCTTCCAAGGGGGGGGCCACCCAGAAGCTTTCTTT	CASSFQGGGHPEAFF
.	TRBV10-2	.	TRBJ2-7	TGCGCCAGCCAGGCAGGGGTCTCTATTGACGAGCAGTACTTC	CASQAGVSIDEQYF
.	TRBV19	.	TRBJ1-2	TGTGCCAGTAGCCAACAGGTTAACTATGGCTACACCTTC	CASSQQVNYGYTF
.	TRBV4-2	.	TRBJ1-1	TGTGCCAGCAGCCAAGGCAGGGCGGCGGGAATGGACACTGAAGCTTTCTTT	CASSQGRAAGMDTEAFF
.	TRBV6-5	.	TRBJ1-3	TGTGCCAGCAGAGCTGACAGCTCTGGAAACACCATATATTTT	CASRADSSGNTIYF
.	TRBV7-2	TRBD2	TRBJ2-7	TGTGCCAGCAGCTTAGCGGGAGGGCCGATCTACGAGCAGTACTTC	CASSLAGGPIYEQYF
.	TRBV11-2	.	TRBJ2-3	TGTGCCAGCAGCCTCCTGGGTGGGGGAAGCACAGATACGCAGTATTTT	CASSLLGGGSTDTQYF
.	TRBV2	.	TRBJ1-1	TGTGCCAGCAGTGAAGCGGCACTATTGAACACTGAAGCTTTCTTT	CASSEAALLNTEAFF
.	TRBV14	.	TRBJ1-2	TGTGCCAGCAGCCATAGACCGTTTAACTATGGCTACACCTTC	CASSHRPFNYGYTF
once	TRBV2	.	TRBJ2-7	TGTGCCAGCAAAAAGGGGGTGATGGAATCCTACGAGCAGTACTTC	CASKKGVMESYEQYF
.	TRBV6-2/TRBV6-3	TRBD2	TRBJ2-1	TGTGCCAGCAGTCGGGAGGAAAGCTCCTACAATGAGCAGTTCTTC	CASSREESSYNEQFF
.	TRBV7-2	.	TRBJ2-2	TGTGCCAGCAGCTCCCTGGGCTTTCAGGGCGGGGAGCTGTTTTTT	CASSSLGFQGGELFF
.	TRBV6-5	.	TRBJ1-2	TGTGCCAGCAGTTACTCGTTACAGTCTGACGGCTACACCTTC	CASSYSLQSDGYTF
few	TRBV27	TRBD1	TRBJ1-2	TGTGCCAGCCAGACAGGGGGGGGAGGCTACACCTTC	CASQTGGGGYTF
.	TRBV6-5	.	TRBJ2-1	TGTGCCAGCAGCTGGGAAGGGGCGGGAAATGAGCAGTTCTTC	CASSWEGAGNEQFF
.	TRBV12-3/TRBV12-4	.	TRBJ2-4	TGTGCCAGCAGAGATGAGGGCCCCCCTGAGTACTTC	CASRDEGPPEYF
.	TRBV15	.	TRBJ1-2	TGTGCCACCAGCAGAGATTTCCCTGGGGATGGCTACACCTTC	CATSRDFPGDGYTF
.	TRBV6-5	.	TRBJ2-7	TGTGCCAGCAGTCCGCGGGTTTCAGGGCCCGAGCAGTACTTC	CASSPRVSGPEQYF
few	TRBV30	.	TRBJ2-7	TGTGCCTGGACACGCTCCGGGGCCAGCTCCTACGAGCAGTACTTC	CAWTRSGASSYEQYF
once	TRBV27	.	TRBJ2-7	TGTGCCAGCAGTTTATCGTTAGCGGAGCGCTCCTACGAGCAGTACTTC	CASSLSLAERSYEQYF
few	TRBV30	TRBD2	TRBJ2-1	TGTGCCTGGAGTGGCGGGGGAGTCAATGAGCAGTTCTTC	CAWSGGGVNEQFF
.	TRBV7-9	TRBD2	TRBJ2-3	TGTGCCAGCAGCCCCACTAGCGGAAAACCTATTAGCACAGATACGCAGTATTTT	CASSPTSGKPISTDTQYF
.	TRBV19	TRBD2	TRBJ2-1	TGTGCCAGTAGCCACCAAAGGGGAGCTAGCGGGGGTAGATACAATGAGCAGTTCTTC	CASSHQRGASGGRYNEQFF
.	TRBV6-5	.	TRBJ1-1	TGTGCCAGCAGTCCATCGGGAGGGGGCACTGAAGCTTTCTTT	CASSPSGGGTEAFF
.	TRBV19	TRBD2	TRBJ2-3	TGTGCCAGTAGTATTTCTAGCGGGGGGGCCGCAGATACGCAGTATTTT	CASSISSGGAADTQYF
few	TRBV27	.	TRBJ2-1	TGTGCCAGCCAGGGTTCCTACAATGAGCAGTTCTTC	CASQGSYNEQFF